These 32 T cell receptor beta chains were sequenced from one sample in a study of T cells in Graves' hyperthyroidism and ophthalmopathy. Researchers took RNA transcripts and amplified the TCR beta CDR3 regions from them. The HTBI set primed first-round TCR CDR3 RT-PCR. Each CDR3 protein is one row after TCRdb ran MiXCR on the multiplex PCR reads. The sample has some 490,000 distinct CDR3 sequences, 22% seen once. Sequencing was done on a sample of blood. The origin of the receptors is a woman in her 70s with Graves' ophthalmopathy.

This chain connects TRBV6-4 to TRBJ2-2; TRBD2 matches at 9 bases. V dropped 4 bases and J dropped 6; count of bases not matched to a gene: 9. This CDR3 region has 16 residues. Germline-derived CDR1 and CDR2 are MRHNA and SNTAGT. The CDR3 DNA sequence: TGTGCCAGCAGTGCTCGGGGACTAGCTAGAGCCGGGGAGCTGTTTTTT. Translation gives CASSARGLARAGELFF.

This clonotype was detected only a few times. The chain links TRBV4-1 to TRBJ1-1, with D maybe TRBD1 (5 bases). Germline V gene lookup returns CDR1 MGHRA and CDR2 YSYEKL. CDR3 size: 15 residues. Trimming left V 0 bases short and J 5 bases short, with 13 bases between. CDR3: CASSQEKGVRTEAFF. CDR3 DNA: TGCGCCAGCAGCCAAGAGAAAGGGGTTCGGACTGAAGCTTTCTTT.

The chain combines TRBV7-3 with TRBJ2-3; D remains unclear. The germline V gene encodes CDR1 SGHTA and CDR2 FQGTGA. There are 16 residues in the CDR3. Trimming shortened V by 6 bases and J by 0 bases, and 16 bases separated the two germline ends. The CDR3 spells CASSPGPPRSTDTQYF. The CDR3 DNA follows: TGTGCCAGCAGTCCGGGTCCCCCTCGGAGCACAGATACGCAGTATTTT. Together with reference TRBV7-3 and TRBJ2-3, the CDR3 gives the full variable domain: GAGVSQTPSNKVTEKGKYVELRCDPISGHTALYWYRQSLGQGPEFLIYFQGTGAADDSGLPNDRFFAVRPEGSVSTLKIQRTERGDSAVYLCASSPGPPRSTDTQYFGPGTRLTVL.

The chain couples TRBV15 to TRBJ2-7; D gene unclear. The CDR3 is 14 amino acids. V lost 0 bases, J lost 2 bases, and 8 bases lay in between. Germline assignment: CDR1 LNHNV and CDR2 YYDKDF (reference sequence). The CDR3 sequence is CATSRDLGPYEQYF. Written as DNA, the CDR3 is TGTGCCACCAGCAGAGACCTGGGTCCCTACGAGCAGTACTTC. Based on the CDR3 plus reference TRBV15 and TRBJ2-7, the full variable domain is DAMVIQNPRYQVTQFGKPVTLSCSQTLNHNVMYWYQQKSSQAPKLLFHYYDKDFNNEADTPDNFQSRRPNTSFCFLDIRSPGLGDTAMYLCATSRDLGPYEQYFGPGTRLTVT.

This clonotype was seen only a few times. This rearrangement joins TRBV6-2 or TRBV6-3 to TRBJ2-1; 12 bases line up with TRBD2. Per germline, CDR1 MNHEY and CDR2 SVGEGT. Losses at the gene ends were 7 bases for V and 9 bases for J; bases not matched to a gene: 4. The CDR3 covers 13 residues. The DNA for the CDR3 is TGTGCCAGCAAACTAGCGGGAGGTATTGAGCAGTTCTTC. Encoded protein: CASKLAGGIEQFF.

This clonotype showed up just a few times. The genes are TRBV6-2 or TRBV6-3 and TRBJ2-7; TRBD2 matches at 8 bases. Per the germline V gene, CDR1 is MNHEY and CDR2 is SVGEGT. The CDR3 totals 14 residues. The ends lost 6 bases at V and 2 bases at J; junction bases unmatched: 6. CDR3 in DNA: TGTGCCAGCAGGATGAGCGGGAGCGCCTACGAGCAGTACTTC. It translates to CASRMSGSAYEQYF.

V and J are TRBV7-3 and TRBJ1-4; a weak D match, TRBD1 (5 bases). V dropped 2 bases and J dropped 6 bases, with 10 bases sitting between them. Germline V gene sequence: CDR1 SGHTA, CDR2 FQGTGA. The length of the CDR3 is 14 residues. The CDR3 DNA sequence: TGTGCCAGCAGCTTAGGGGGTACTGATGAAAAACTGTTTTTT. This sequence encodes CASSLGGTDEKLFF. Based on the CDR3 plus reference TRBV7-3 and TRBJ1-4, the full variable domain is GAGVSQTPSNKVTEKGKYVELRCDPISGHTALYWYRQSLGQGPEFLIYFQGTGAADDSGLPNDRFFAVRPEGSVSTLKIQRTERGDSAVYLCASSLGGTDEKLFFGSGTQLSVL.

This clonotype has only a few counts. The chain couples TRBV3-1 to TRBJ2-1; 10 nucleotides match TRBD2. The V gene end was trimmed by 4 bases and the J gene end by 12 bases; junction bases not matched to a gene: 12. The CDR3 has 15 amino acids. Per germline, CDR1 LGHDT and CDR2 YNNKEL (reference sequence). This CDR3 is CASSLALAGVYGQFF. CDR3 nucleotides: TGTGCCAGCAGCCTCGCTCTAGCGGGAGTTTATGGGCAGTTCTTC.

The chain has TRBV10-3 and TRBJ2-3; TRBD2 is a possible D gene (7 bases). The V end was cut by 0 bases, the J end by 6 bases, with 16 bases between. The CDR3 has 16 residues. The germline V gene has CDR1 ENHRY and CDR2 SYGVKD. CDR3 bases: TGTGCCATCAGTGAGTCTGGGGGGGCCGCCTTGGATACGCAGTATTTT. Translated: CAISESGGAALDTQYF.

Regarding this clonotype: It may be a read error: a sequence one base away is much more abundant. This chain connects TRBV2 to TRBJ2-3; D is uncertain. The CDR3 is 15 amino acids. Germline V gene lookup returns CDR1 SNHLY and CDR2 FYNNEI. In nucleotides, the CDR3 is TGTGCCAGCATGAGGCCGGCCGGCTTCACAGATGCGCAGTATTTT. Residues: CASMRPAGFTDAQYF. The full variable domain, completed using reference TRBV2 and TRBJ2-3, is EPEVTQTPSHQVTQMGQEVILRCVPISNHLYFYWYRQILGQKVEFLVSFYNNEISEKSEIFDDQFSVERPDGSNFTLKIRSTKLEDSAMYFCASMRPAGFTDAQYFGPGTRLTVL.

This clonotype was detected only a few times. The rearrangement uses TRBV5-1 and TRBJ2-1, with 7 bases aligning to TRBD1. V lost 3 bases, J lost 7 bases, and 4 bases stayed unmatched. Germline V gene lookup returns CDR1 SGHRS and CDR2 YFSETQ. The CDR3 runs 13 residues. The CDR3 DNA sequence: TGCGCCAGCAGCTCACTACAGGGGAATGAGCAGTTCTTC. Amino acid sequence: CASSSLQGNEQFF.

This clonotype was recorded a few times. CDR3: CSARVVEQYF. The CDR3 DNA is TGCAGTGCGAGGGTTGTCGAGCAGTACTTC. The genes are TRBV20-1 and TRBJ2-7, with TRBD2 as a possible D gene (5 bases). The CDR3 loop spans 10 amino acids. Deletions cut 6 bases from V and 6 bases from J, with 9 bases between. Germline V gives CDR1 DFQATT, CDR2 SNEGSKA (reference sequence).

The chain carries TRBV10-2 and TRBJ2-5; maybe TRBD1 (5 bases). The CDR3 has 13 amino acids. The V end was cut by 3 bases, the J end by 3 bases, with 8 bases between. Per the germline V gene, CDR1 is WSHSY and CDR2 is SAAADI. The CDR3 sequence is CASSERGKETQYF. In nucleotides, the CDR3 is TGCGCCAGCAGTGAAAGGGGAAAAGAGACCCAGTACTTC.

The V and J genes are TRBV20-1 and TRBJ2-7, with TRBD2 identical over 12 bases. The germline CDR1 and CDR2 sequences are DFQATT and SNEGSKA (reference sequence). The V and J ends lost 6 bases and 7 bases, in that order; junction bases with no gene match: 10. The CDR3 is 14 amino acids. Here the CDR3 DNA reads TGCAGTGCCCACAGACTAGCGGGAGCTGGAGAGCAGTACTTC. Protein: CSAHRLAGAGEQYF.

V and J are TRBV20-1 and TRBJ1-3; D is undetermined. The CDR3 runs 11 residues. Germline V gene data show CDR1 as DFQATT and CDR2 as SNEGSKA (reference sequence). The V gene lost 5 bases and the J gene lost 8 bases, with 10 bases spanning the gap. The CDR3 is CSALIIDTIYF. Written as DNA, the CDR3 is TGCAGTGCTCTTATTATTGACACCATATATTTT.

Many counts were recorded for this clonotype. The J gene is TRBJ2-3, the V gene TRBV30, with TRBD2 matching over 7 bases. Germline trimming cut 0 bases from V and 1 base from J; bases unmatched to any gene: 7. The CDR3 has 16 residues. In germline, CDR1 is GTSNPN, CDR2 SVGIG (reference sequence). This CDR3 is CAWSVIPGGGTDTQYF. CDR3 bases: TGTGCCTGGAGTGTAATCCCGGGAGGAGGCACAGATACGCAGTATTTT.

This chain links TRBV6-2 or TRBV6-3 with TRBJ1-2, with a weak D call TRBD1 (5 bases). Germline CDR1 reads MNHEY; CDR2 reads SVGEGT. Trimming stripped 7 bases from V and 8 bases from J, with 11 bases between. The CDR3 sequence is 11 residues long. CDR3 protein: CASKRGGGYTF. The CDR3 coding sequence is TGTGCCAGCAAAAGGGGAGGGGGCTACACCTTC.

This clonotype appeared a few times. The rearrangement joins TRBV10-3 to TRBJ1-2, with D perhaps TRBD1 (5 bases). V was clipped by 7 bases and J by 8 bases, with 20 bases between them. The germline V gene encodes CDR1 ENHRY and CDR2 SYGVKD. The CDR3 consists of 14 residues. CDR3 sequence (DNA): TGTGCCATCACTCCGGACGGGAGGGGAGGCGGCTACACCTTC. Protein product: CAITPDGRGGGYTF.

This clonotype was seen a handful of times. The chain joins TRBV12-3 or TRBV12-4 to TRBJ2-5; no definite D call. The CDR3 contains 12 residues. V was pared by 6 bases and J by 5 bases, with 10 bases between. CDR3 region: CASRVNGETQYF. CDR3 bases: TGTGCCAGCAGGGTGAATGGGGAGACCCAGTACTTC.

The table lists this clonotype with a few counts. CDR3: CAWSPWRGMNTEAFF. The CDR3 coding sequence is TGTGCCTGGAGTCCATGGAGGGGGATGAACACTGAAGCTTTCTTT. The V gene is TRBV30, the J gene TRBJ1-1, with TRBD1 as a possible D gene (6 bases). CDR1 is GTSNPN, CDR2 SVGIG, per germline (reference sequence). CDR3 length: 15 amino acids. The V gene lost 2 bases and the J gene lost 0 bases, with 13 bases spanning the gap.

This clonotype was seen more than once but under ten times. The rearrangement links TRBV19 to TRBJ1-1, with D perhaps matching TRBD1 (5 bases). V shed 10 bases and J shed 0 bases, with 12 bases lying between them. The germline CDR1 and CDR2 sequences are LNHDA and SQIVND (reference sequence). This CDR3 region has 13 residues. The CDR3 loop reads CATPGGVNTEAFF. In DNA form, the CDR3 reads TGTGCCACCCCGGGGGGGGTGAACACTGAAGCTTTCTTT.

V gene TRBV4-1 combines with J gene TRBJ2-3; D gene ambiguous. In germline, CDR1 is MGHRA, CDR2 YSYEKL. The length of the CDR3 is 16 residues. Trimming shortened V by 0 bases and J by 3 bases, and 13 bases separated the two germline ends. The CDR3 is CASSQEAGSRTDTQYF. CDR3 coding DNA: TGCGCCAGCAGCCAAGAGGCAGGCTCCCGGACAGATACGCAGTATTTT.

The gene calls are TRBV3-1 and TRBJ1-6; possible D gene TRBD1, 5 bases. V lost 5 bases to trimming and J lost 10 bases, with 15 bases between them. CDR3 length equals 14 residues. In germline, CDR1 is LGHDT, CDR2 YNNKEL (reference sequence). The CDR3 DNA follows: TGTGCCAGCAGCTCAGGGTTCTCAGGATCACCCCTCCACTTT. Residues: CASSSGFSGSPLHF.

A few counts support this clonotype. The gene calls are TRBV7-3 and TRBJ2-5; the D is unclear. The length of the CDR3 is 15 residues. V was trimmed by 2 bases and J by 4 bases, leaving 14 bases between them. CDR1 and CDR2 (germline): SGHTA, FQGTGA. CDR3: CASSLRMGSPETQYF. The CDR3 DNA follows: TGTGCCAGCAGCTTACGGATGGGCTCCCCAGAGACCCAGTACTTC.

This clonotype was observed a few times. The rearrangement joins TRBV5-1 to TRBJ1-4; no reliable D call. Germline V gene lookup returns CDR1 SGHRS and CDR2 YFSETQ. This CDR3 has 16 residues. Trimming stripped 0 bases from V and 0 bases from J, with 9 bases between. CDR3 nucleotide sequence: TGCGCCAGCAGCTTGGGGGCCAGGACAACTAATGAAAAACTGTTTTTT. It translates to CASSLGARTTNEKLFF. The entire variable domain, with the rest obtained from reference TRBV5-1 and TRBJ1-4, is as follows: KAGVTQTPRYLIKTRGQQVTLSCSPISGHRSVSWYQQTPGQGLQFLFEYFSETQRNKGNFPGRFSGRQFSNSRSEMNVSTLELGDSALYLCASSLGARTTNEKLFFGSGTQLSVL.

This clonotype was counted only a few times. The V and J genes are TRBV29-1 and TRBJ2-1, with 7 nucleotides matching TRBD2. The CDR3 contains 11 residues. The junction had 5 bases not matched to a gene; V was cut back by 7 bases and J by 8 bases. CDR1 and CDR2 (germline): SQVTM, ANQGSEA. The CDR3 coding sequence is TGCAGCGGTAGACTAGCTTATGAGCAGTTCTTC. It encodes CSGRLAYEQFF.

The V gene is TRBV11-2, the J gene TRBJ2-7; D gene ambiguous. CDR3 length: 13 amino acids. Germline assignment: CDR1 SGHAT and CDR2 FQNNGV. V dropped 2 bases and J dropped 3 bases, with 8 bases sitting between them. The CDR3 reads CASSLTRDYEQYF. The CDR3 DNA is TGTGCCAGCAGCTTAACCCGCGACTACGAGCAGTACTTC. The complete variable domain, with remaining parts taken from reference TRBV11-2 and TRBJ2-7, reads EAGVAQSPRYKIIEKRQSVAFWCNPISGHATLYWYQQILGQGPKLLIQFQNNGVVDDSQLPKDRFSAERLKGVDSTLKIQPAKLEDSAVYLCASSLTRDYEQYFGPGTRLTVT.

The V and J genes are TRBV9 and TRBJ1-1; 8 nucleotides align to TRBD1. The germline gives CDR1 SGDLS, CDR2 YYNGEE. CDR3 size: 16 residues. The junction had 5 bases not matched to a gene; V was cut back by 0 bases and J by 1 base. In nucleotides, the CDR3 is TGTGCCAGCAGCGTAGATGGGACAGGTTGGAACACTGAAGCTTTCTTT. Translated: CASSVDGTGWNTEAFF.

This clonotype came up many times. V is TRBV6-2 or TRBV6-3 and J is TRBJ2-3; 8 bases fit TRBD1. The trim removed 5 bases at V and 3 bases at J, leaving 4 bases unmatched. Germline V CDR1 and CDR2: MNHEY, SVGEGT. This CDR3 comprises 14 residues. The CDR3 DNA follows: TGTGCCAGCAGTGCAGGGGGCCGAACAGATACGCAGTATTTT. This codes for CASSAGGRTDTQYF.

This clonotype was seen more than once but under ten times. The genes are TRBV3-1 and TRBJ2-7, with 8 bases identical to TRBD2. This CDR3 is 15 amino acids long. V dropped 5 bases and J dropped 2; count of bases not matched to a gene: 8. Germline assignment: CDR1 LGHDT and CDR2 YNNKEL (reference sequence). The chain's CDR3 is CASSSQTSVAYEQYF. DNA for the CDR3: TGTGCCAGCAGCTCCCAGACTAGCGTAGCCTACGAGCAGTACTTC.

This clonotype was detected many times. The chain links TRBV2 to TRBJ1-2, with 10 bases matching TRBD1. After removal of 6 bases from V and 4 bases from J, the junction contained 8 bases not matched to a gene. The CDR3 sequence is 15 residues long. Germline V gives CDR1 SNHLY, CDR2 FYNNEI. The CDR3 bases are TGTGCCAGCAGGGCGACAGGGGGCGCCGGCTATGGCTACACCTTC. Its translation: CASRATGGAGYGYTF.

This clonotype was counted between two and nine times. The rearrangement links TRBV19 to TRBJ1-1; 10 nucleotides match TRBD1. V was pared by 8 bases and J by 3 bases, with 9 bases of the junction left unmatched. Germline loops: CDR1 LNHDA, CDR2 SQIVND (reference sequence). The CDR3 sequence is 15 residues long. The CDR3, as DNA: TGTGCCAGTTCCCTCTCGACAGGGGGCTACACTGAAGCTTTCTTT. Its translation: CASSLSTGGYTEAFF.